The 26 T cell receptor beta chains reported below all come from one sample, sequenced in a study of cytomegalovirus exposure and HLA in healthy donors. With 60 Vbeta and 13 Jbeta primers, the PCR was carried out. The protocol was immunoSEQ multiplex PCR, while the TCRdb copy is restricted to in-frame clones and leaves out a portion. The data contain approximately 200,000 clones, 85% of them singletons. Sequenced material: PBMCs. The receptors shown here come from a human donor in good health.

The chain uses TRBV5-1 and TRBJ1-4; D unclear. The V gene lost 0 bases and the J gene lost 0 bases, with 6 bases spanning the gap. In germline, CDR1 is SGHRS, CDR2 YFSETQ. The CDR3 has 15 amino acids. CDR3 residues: CASSLASSTNEKLFF. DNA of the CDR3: TGCGCCAGCAGCTTGGCGAGTTCAACTAATGAAAAACTGTTTTTT.

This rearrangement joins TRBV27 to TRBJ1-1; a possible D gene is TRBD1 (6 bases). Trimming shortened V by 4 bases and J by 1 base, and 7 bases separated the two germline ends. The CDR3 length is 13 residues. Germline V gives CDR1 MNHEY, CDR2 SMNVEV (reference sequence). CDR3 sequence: CASSYRENTEAFF. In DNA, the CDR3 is TGTGCCAGCAGTTACAGGGAGAACACTGAAGCTTTCTTT.

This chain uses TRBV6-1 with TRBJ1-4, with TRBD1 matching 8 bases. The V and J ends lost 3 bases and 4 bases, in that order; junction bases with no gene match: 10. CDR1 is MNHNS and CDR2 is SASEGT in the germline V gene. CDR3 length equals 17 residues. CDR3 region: CASSEVDAGQVNEKLFF. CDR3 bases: TGTGCCAGCAGTGAGGTAGATGCGGGACAGGTTAATGAAAAACTGTTTTTT.

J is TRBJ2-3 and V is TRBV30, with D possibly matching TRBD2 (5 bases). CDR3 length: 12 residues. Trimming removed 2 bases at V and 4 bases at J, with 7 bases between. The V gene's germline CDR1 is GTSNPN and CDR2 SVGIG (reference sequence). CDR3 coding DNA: TGTGCCTGGAGTTCGGGGTCAGATACGCAGTATTTT. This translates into CAWSSGSDTQYF.

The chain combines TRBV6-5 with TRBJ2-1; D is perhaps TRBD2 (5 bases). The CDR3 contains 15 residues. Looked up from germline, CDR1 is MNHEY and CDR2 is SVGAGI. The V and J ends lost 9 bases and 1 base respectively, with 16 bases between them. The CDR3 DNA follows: TGTGCCAGTGGGAGTTTAGAGGGTTCCTACAATGAGCAGTTCTTC. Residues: CASGSLEGSYNEQFF.

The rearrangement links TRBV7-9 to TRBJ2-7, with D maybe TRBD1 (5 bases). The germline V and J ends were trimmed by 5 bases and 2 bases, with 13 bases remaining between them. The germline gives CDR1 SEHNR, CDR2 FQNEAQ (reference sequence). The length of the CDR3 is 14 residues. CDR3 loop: CASSPGSSAYEQYF. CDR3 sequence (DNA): TGTGCCAGCAGCCCAGGGTCCTCGGCCTACGAGCAGTACTTC.

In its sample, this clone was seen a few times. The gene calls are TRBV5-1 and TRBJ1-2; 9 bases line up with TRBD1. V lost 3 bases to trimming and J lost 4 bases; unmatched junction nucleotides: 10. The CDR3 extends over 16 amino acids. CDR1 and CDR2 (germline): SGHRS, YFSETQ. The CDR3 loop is CASSSALTGGSYGYTF. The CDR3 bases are TGCGCCAGCAGCTCCGCCCTGACAGGGGGAAGCTATGGCTACACCTTC.

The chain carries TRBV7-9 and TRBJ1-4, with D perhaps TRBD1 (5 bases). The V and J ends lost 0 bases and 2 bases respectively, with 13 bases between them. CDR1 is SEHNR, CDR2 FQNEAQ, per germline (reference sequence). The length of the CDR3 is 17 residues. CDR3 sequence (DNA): TGTGCCAGCAGCTTAGCGATAGGCCCAGGGACTAATGAAAAACTGTTTTTT. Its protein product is CASSLAIGPGTNEKLFF. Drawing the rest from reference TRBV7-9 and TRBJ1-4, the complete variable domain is DTGVSQNPRHKITKRGQNVTFRCDPISEHNRLYWYRQTLGQGPEFLTYFQNEAQLEKSRLLSDRFSAERPKGSFSTLEIQRTEQGDSAMYLCASSLAIGPGTNEKLFFGSGTQLSVL.

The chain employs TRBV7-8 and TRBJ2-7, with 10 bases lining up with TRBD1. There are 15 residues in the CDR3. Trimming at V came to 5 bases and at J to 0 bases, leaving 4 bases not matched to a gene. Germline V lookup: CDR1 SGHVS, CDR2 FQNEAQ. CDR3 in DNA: TGTGCCAGCAGCGTGGGACAGGGGAGCTCCTACGAGCAGTACTTC. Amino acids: CASSVGQGSSYEQYF.

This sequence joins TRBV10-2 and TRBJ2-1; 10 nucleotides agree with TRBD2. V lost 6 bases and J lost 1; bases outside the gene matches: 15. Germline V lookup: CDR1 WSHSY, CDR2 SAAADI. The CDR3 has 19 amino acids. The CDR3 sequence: CASRADGLAGDGSYNEQFF. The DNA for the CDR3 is TGCGCCAGCAGGGCCGACGGTCTAGCGGGAGATGGATCCTACAATGAGCAGTTCTTC.

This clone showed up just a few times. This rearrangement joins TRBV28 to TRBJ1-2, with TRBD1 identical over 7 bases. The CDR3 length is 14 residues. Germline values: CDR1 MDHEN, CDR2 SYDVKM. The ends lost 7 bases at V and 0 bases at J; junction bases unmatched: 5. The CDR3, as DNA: TGTGCCAGCAACCCGGGACAGTCTAACTATGGCTACACCTTC. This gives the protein CASNPGQSNYGYTF.

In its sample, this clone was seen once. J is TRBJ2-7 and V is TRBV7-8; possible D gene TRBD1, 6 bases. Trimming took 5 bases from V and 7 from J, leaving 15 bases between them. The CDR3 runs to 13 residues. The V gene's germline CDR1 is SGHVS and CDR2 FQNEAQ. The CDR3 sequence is CASSPGTRIEQYF. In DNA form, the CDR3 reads TGTGCCAGCAGCCCAGGGACAAGGATTGAGCAGTACTTC. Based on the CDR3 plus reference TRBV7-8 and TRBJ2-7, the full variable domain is GAGVSQSPRYKVAKRGQDVALRCDPISGHVSLFWYQQALGQGPEFLTYFQNEAQLDKSGLPSDRFFAERPEGSVSTLKIQRTQQEDSAVYLCASSPGTRIEQYFGPGTRLTVT.

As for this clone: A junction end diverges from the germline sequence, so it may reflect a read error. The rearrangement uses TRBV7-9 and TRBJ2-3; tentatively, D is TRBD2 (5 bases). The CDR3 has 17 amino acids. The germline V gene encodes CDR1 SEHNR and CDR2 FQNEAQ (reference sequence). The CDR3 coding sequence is TGTTCCAGCAGCTTAGGGAAGACTCTGCGGCGGGCAGATACGCAGTATTTT. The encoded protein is CSSSLGKTLRRADTQYF.

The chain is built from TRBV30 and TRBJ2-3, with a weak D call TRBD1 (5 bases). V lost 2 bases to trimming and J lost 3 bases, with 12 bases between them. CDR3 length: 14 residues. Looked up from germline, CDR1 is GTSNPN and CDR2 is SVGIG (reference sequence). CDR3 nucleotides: TGTGCCTGGAGTATCAACTCAGGGACAGATACGCAGTATTTT. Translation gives CAWSINSGTDTQYF.

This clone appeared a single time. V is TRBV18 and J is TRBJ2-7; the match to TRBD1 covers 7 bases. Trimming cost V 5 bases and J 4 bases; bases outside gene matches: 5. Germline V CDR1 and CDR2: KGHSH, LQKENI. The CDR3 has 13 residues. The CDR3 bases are TGTGCCAGCTCAACAGGGGCAGGTTACGAGCAGTACTTC. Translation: CASSTGAGYEQYF.

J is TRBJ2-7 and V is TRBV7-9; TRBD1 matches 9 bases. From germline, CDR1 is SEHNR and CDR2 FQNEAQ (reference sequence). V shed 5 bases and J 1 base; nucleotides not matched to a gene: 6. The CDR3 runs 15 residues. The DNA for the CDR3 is TGTGCCAGCAGCCTAGGGACAGGGAGGTCCTACGAGCAGTACTTC. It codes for CASSLGTGRSYEQYF.

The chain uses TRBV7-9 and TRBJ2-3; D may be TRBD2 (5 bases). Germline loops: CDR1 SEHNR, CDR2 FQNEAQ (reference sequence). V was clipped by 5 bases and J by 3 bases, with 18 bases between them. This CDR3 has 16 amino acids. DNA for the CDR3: TGTGCCAGCAGCACGCCGGGAAAAGGTGTAACAGATACGCAGTATTTT. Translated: CASSTPGKGVTDTQYF.

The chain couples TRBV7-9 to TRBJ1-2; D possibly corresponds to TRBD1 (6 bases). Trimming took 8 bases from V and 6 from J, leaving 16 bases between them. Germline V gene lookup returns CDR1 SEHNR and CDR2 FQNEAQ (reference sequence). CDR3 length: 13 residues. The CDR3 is CASSLGEGDGYTF. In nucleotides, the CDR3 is TGTGCCAGCTCCCTCGGGGAGGGGGATGGCTACACCTTC. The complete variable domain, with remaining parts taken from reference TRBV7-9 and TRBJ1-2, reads DTGVSQNPRHKITKRGQNVTFRCDPISEHNRLYWYRQTLGQGPEFLTYFQNEAQLEKSRLLSDRFSAERPKGSFSTLEIQRTEQGDSAMYLCASSLGEGDGYTFGSGTRLTVV.

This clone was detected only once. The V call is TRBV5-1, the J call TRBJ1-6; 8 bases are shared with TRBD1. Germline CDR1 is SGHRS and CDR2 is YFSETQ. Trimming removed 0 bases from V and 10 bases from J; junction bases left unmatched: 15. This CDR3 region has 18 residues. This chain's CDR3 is CASSLALQGRGLRSPLHF. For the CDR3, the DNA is TGCGCCAGCAGCTTGGCCCTTCAGGGCAGGGGGCTCAGATCACCCCTCCACTTT.

CDR3 sequence (DNA): TGCGCCAGCAGCTTTTTAACAGGGAAACAAGAGACCCAGTACTTC. Translation: CASSFLTGKQETQYF. The chain couples TRBV5-1 to TRBJ2-5, with D possibly TRBD1 on 6 matching bases. The CDR3 runs to 15 residues. Trimming cost V 2 bases and J 2 bases, with 13 bases left between them. Looked up from germline, CDR1 is SGHRS and CDR2 is YFSETQ.

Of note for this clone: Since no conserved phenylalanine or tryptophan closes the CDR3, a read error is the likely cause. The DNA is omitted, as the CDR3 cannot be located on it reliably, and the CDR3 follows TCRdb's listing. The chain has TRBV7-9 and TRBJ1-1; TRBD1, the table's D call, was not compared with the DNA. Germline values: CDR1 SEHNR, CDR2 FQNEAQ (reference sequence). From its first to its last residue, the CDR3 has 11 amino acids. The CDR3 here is CASSLESETGV.

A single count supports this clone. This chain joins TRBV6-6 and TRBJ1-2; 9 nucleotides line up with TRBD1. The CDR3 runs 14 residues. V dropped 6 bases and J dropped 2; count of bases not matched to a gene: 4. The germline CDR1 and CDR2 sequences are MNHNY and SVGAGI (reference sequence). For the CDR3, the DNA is TGTGCCAGCAGGGGACAGGGACTGAACTATGGCTACACCTTC. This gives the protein CASRGQGLNYGYTF.

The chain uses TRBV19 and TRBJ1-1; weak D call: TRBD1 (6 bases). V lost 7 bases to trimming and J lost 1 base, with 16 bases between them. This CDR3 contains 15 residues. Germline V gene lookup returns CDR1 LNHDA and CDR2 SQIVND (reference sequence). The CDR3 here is CASTKAGGPNTEAFF. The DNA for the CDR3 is TGTGCCAGTACCAAGGCGGGGGGCCCGAACACTGAAGCTTTCTTT.

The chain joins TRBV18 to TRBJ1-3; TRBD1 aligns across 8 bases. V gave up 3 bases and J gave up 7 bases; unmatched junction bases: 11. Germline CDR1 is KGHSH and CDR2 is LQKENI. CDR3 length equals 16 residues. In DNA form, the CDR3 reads TGTGCCAGCTCACCTCCGGGACAGGATTTCACGAACACCATATATTTT. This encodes CASSPPGQDFTNTIYF.

CDR3: CASSLASGRAREQFF. The CDR3 coding sequence is TGCGCCAGCAGCTTGGCGAGCGGGAGGGCCCGAGAGCAGTTCTTC. The chain combines TRBV5-1 with TRBJ2-1, with 10 bases aligning to TRBD2. Germline values: CDR1 SGHRS, CDR2 YFSETQ. The J segment lost 10 bases and the V segment lost 0 bases, leaving 7 bases of the junction unmatched. The CDR3 runs to 15 residues.

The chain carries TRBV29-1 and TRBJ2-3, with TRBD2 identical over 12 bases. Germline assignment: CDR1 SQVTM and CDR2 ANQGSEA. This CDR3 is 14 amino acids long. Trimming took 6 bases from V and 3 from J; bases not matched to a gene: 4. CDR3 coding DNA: TGCAGCGTCAGGACTAGCGGGACAACAGATACGCAGTATTTT. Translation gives CSVRTSGTTDTQYF.